The clone carrying this T cell receptor beta chain occurred a few times. This entry belongs to a study of regulatory T cells in long-lasting Graves disease. The CDR3 is 16 amino acids. CDR1 is SNHLY and CDR2 is FYNNEI in the germline V gene. Trimming removed 6 bases from V and 1 base from J, with 16 bases in between. Regarding time point: newly diagnosed GD, antithyroid drugs for less than 3 months. The TCR library was made from RNA that had been extracted from PBMCs in TRIzol. For TCR beta, libraries came from iRepertoire HTBI primers and Arm-PCR of CDR3 regions. From the multiplex PCR reads, TCRdb called clonotypes with MiXCR, one entry per CDR3 protein. The sample holds about 360,000 distinct CDR3 sequences; under 20% are singletons and the top ten take 20%. These data also featured in a second study, about T cells in Graves' hyperthyroidism and ophthalmopathy. That paper adds: Most clonotypes that expanded in the thyroid above 0.001 also showed up in blood. Prediction of ophthalmopathy progression came a median approximately 6.6 months pre-onset.

The chain couples TRBV2 to TRBJ1-3; possibly TRBD1 for D (5 bases). This receptor was obtained from a woman between 18 and 29 years old with Graves disease. The specimen comprised peripheral blood mononuclear cells (PBMCs), sampled at new diagnosis, from a patient treated with antithyroid drugs. Written as DNA, the CDR3 is TGTGCCAGCAGAAAGGAGGGGCGGATATCTGGAAACACCATATATTTT. Translated, it gives CASRKEGRISGNTIYF.